This T cell receptor beta chain was identified during a study of blood T cell repertoires in COVID-19. The overall study: Material from acute and convalescent COVID-19 was sourced from the United States, Italy and Spain. Sources were T cells, B-cell-depleted T cells, or PBMCs; the material itself was cDNA or gDNA.

The CDR3 totals 16 residues. CDR1 is SEHNR, CDR2 FQNEAQ, per germline (reference sequence). Unmatched junction bases numbered 6, after V lost 0 bases and J lost 9 bases. In the authors' workflow: Amplification of reference gene primers was used by the study to estimate nucleated cell counts. Here immunoSEQ multiplex PCR was the method, and the copy in TCRdb shows in-frame clones only, minus some. The DNA was the basis for D and trimming; V, J and clone size are from that table. The sample records 150,000 or so clones, over 60% being singletons. Material for sequencing was peripheral blood. V usage is TRBV7-9 and J usage is TRBJ2-4; TRBD1 aligns across 12 bases. The receptor was isolated from a woman aged 45-65 years with active or convalescent COVID-19. The CDR3 nucleotides read TGTGCCAGCAGCTTAGCTGGGACAGGGGGCTATGGCATTCAGTACTTC. As protein: CASSLAGTGGYGIQYF. Variable domain in full (rest from reference TRBV7-9 and TRBJ2-4): DTGVSQNPRHKITKRGQNVTFRCDPISEHNRLYWYRQTLGQGPEFLTYFQNEAQLEKSRLLSDRFSAERPKGSFSTLEIQRTEQGDSAMYLCASSLAGTGGYGIQYFGAGTRLSVL.